A selection of T cell receptor beta chains follows, all from one sample in a study of T cell repertoires in cytomegalovirus infection. One entry per CDR3 protein results from TCRdb running MiXCR on the reads. The table shows 550,000 to 850,000 distinct CDR3 sequences, with around 30% occurring only once. Antigen specificity for these receptors is unknown. This sample comprised cultured PBMCs, obtained from culture after CMV antigen stimulation. The receptors were gathered from a human donor in good health (CMV status not recorded). Some clones in this sample may be carry-over from other donors' samples. Both conserved end residues are part of each CDR3. Fields, in order: V gene, D gene, clone size, J gene, CDR3 DNA, CDR3 protein. The D gene is left open where the match is weak. Not all rows give a size; the values are once, few, many and, for expanded clones, a class.

v_gene: TRBV6-8
d_gene: -
abundance: -
j_gene: TRBJ1-2
CDR3nt: TGTGCCAGCAGTTCCCGGGCTCCCGAAGCTGGCTACACCTTC
CDR3aa: CASSSRAPEAGYTF

v_gene: TRBV6-2/TRBV6-3
d_gene: -
abundance: few
j_gene: TRBJ2-7
CDR3nt: TGTGCCAGCAGTTACCTCGGACCCACCTACGAGCAGTACTTC
CDR3aa: CASSYLGPTYEQYF

v_gene: TRBV27
d_gene: -
abundance: -
j_gene: TRBJ2-7
CDR3nt: TGTGCCAGCAGTGAACACGAGCAGTACTTC
CDR3aa: CASSEHEQYF

v_gene: TRBV12-5
d_gene: TRBD2
abundance: -
j_gene: TRBJ2-1
CDR3nt: TGTGCTAGTGGTTTAACTAGCGGGGGGGCCCCCCATGAGCAGTTCTTC
CDR3aa: CASGLTSGGAPHEQFF

v_gene: TRBV7-2
d_gene: TRBD1
abundance: many
j_gene: TRBJ1-6
CDR3nt: TGTGCCAGCAGCACTACAGGGGAAGGATCACCCCTCCACTTT
CDR3aa: CASSTTGEGSPLHF

v_gene: TRBV7-2
d_gene: -
abundance: few
j_gene: TRBJ2-3
CDR3nt: TGTGCCAGCAGCTTAGTCCCCGACCAGTTAGATACGCAGTATTTT
CDR3aa: CASSLVPDQLDTQYF

v_gene: TRBV7-9
d_gene: -
abundance: -
j_gene: TRBJ2-1
CDR3nt: TGTGCCAGCAGCTTGAGTCTCCACTACAATGAGCAGTTCTTC
CDR3aa: CASSLSLHYNEQFF

v_gene: TRBV7-9
d_gene: -
abundance: few
j_gene: TRBJ2-5
CDR3nt: TGTGCCAGCAGCTTAGATGGGGAGACCCAGTACTTC
CDR3aa: CASSLDGETQYF

v_gene: TRBV20-1
d_gene: -
abundance: -
j_gene: TRBJ2-7
CDR3nt: TGCAGTGCTAGATGGCTTGACGAGCAGTACTTC
CDR3aa: CSARWLDEQYF

v_gene: TRBV5-1
d_gene: -
abundance: -
j_gene: TRBJ1-1
CDR3nt: TGCGCCAGCAGCGTGGTAAGCCCTTTAGGGATGGACACTGAAGCTTTCTTT
CDR3aa: CASSVVSPLGMDTEAFF

v_gene: TRBV12-3/TRBV12-4
d_gene: -
abundance: few
j_gene: TRBJ1-5
CDR3nt: TGTGCCAGCAGTACCGCGACGGATAGCAATCAGCCCCAGCATTTT
CDR3aa: CASSTATDSNQPQHF

v_gene: TRBV10-2
d_gene: -
abundance: -
j_gene: TRBJ2-7
CDR3nt: TGCGCCAGCAGTGAGTCGGGGGCCGCCTCCTACGAGCAGTACTTC
CDR3aa: CASSESGAASYEQYF

v_gene: TRBV7-2
d_gene: -
abundance: few
j_gene: TRBJ2-3
CDR3nt: TGTGCCAGCAGCTTATCCTGGGCCCACAGTGGTACGCAGTATTTT
CDR3aa: CASSLSWAHSGTQYF

v_gene: TRBV12-3/TRBV12-4
d_gene: -
abundance: few
j_gene: TRBJ1-2
CDR3nt: TGTGCCAGCAGCACGATCCTCTATGGCTACACCTTC
CDR3aa: CASSTILYGYTF

v_gene: TRBV18
d_gene: -
abundance: -
j_gene: TRBJ1-2
CDR3nt: TGTGCCAGCTCCCGGGACCAAAGCGGAGGCTACACCTTC
CDR3aa: CASSRDQSGGYTF

v_gene: TRBV5-1
d_gene: -
abundance: -
j_gene: TRBJ2-7
CDR3nt: TGCGCCAGCAGCTTGGGGTTCGAGCAGTACTTC
CDR3aa: CASSLGFEQYF

v_gene: TRBV20-1
d_gene: -
abundance: -
j_gene: TRBJ1-4
CDR3nt: TGCAGTGCTAGGACAGTAGATAATGAAAAACTGTTTTTT
CDR3aa: CSARTVDNEKLFF